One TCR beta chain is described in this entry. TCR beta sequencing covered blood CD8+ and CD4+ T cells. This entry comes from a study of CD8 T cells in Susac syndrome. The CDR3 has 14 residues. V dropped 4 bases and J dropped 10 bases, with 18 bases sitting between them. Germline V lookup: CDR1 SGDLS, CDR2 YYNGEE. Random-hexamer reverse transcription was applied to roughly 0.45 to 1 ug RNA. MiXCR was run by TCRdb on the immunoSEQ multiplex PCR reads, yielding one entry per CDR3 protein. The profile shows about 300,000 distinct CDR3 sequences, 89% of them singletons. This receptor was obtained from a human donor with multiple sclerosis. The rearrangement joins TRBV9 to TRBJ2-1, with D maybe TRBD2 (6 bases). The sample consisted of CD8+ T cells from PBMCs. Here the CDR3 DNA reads TGTGCCAGCAGCCCTAGGGCGGGGAGGAGAGAGCAGTTCTTC. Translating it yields CASSPRAGRREQFF.